This entry features one TCR beta chain sequence. This sample was included in a study of T cell responses to AZD1222 COVID-19 vaccine. Germline assignment: CDR1 SGHVS and CDR2 FQNEAQ. After removal of 5 bases from V and 10 bases from J, the junction contained 8 bases not matched to a gene. The CDR3 extends over 15 amino acids. Profiled with immunoSEQ multiplex PCR; TCRdb holds only in-frame clones, not every one. In the table there are tens of thousands of clones, more than 75% of which are singletons. This sample comprised peripheral blood, obtained on day 0 of AZD1222 vaccination. V and J are TRBV7-8 and TRBJ2-1, with 13 bases identical to TRBD2. This TCR derives from an adult in good health. The CDR3, as DNA: TGTGCCAGCAGCCCCGGGACTAGCGGGACATACGAGCAGTTCTTC. Translating gives CASSPGTSGTYEQFF. The variable domain in full, completed from reference TRBV7-8 and TRBJ2-1, reads GAGVSQSPRYKVAKRGQDVALRCDPISGHVSLFWYQQALGQGPEFLTYFQNEAQLDKSGLPSDRFFAERPEGSVSTLKIQRTQQEDSAVYLCASSPGTSGTYEQFFGPGTRLTVL.